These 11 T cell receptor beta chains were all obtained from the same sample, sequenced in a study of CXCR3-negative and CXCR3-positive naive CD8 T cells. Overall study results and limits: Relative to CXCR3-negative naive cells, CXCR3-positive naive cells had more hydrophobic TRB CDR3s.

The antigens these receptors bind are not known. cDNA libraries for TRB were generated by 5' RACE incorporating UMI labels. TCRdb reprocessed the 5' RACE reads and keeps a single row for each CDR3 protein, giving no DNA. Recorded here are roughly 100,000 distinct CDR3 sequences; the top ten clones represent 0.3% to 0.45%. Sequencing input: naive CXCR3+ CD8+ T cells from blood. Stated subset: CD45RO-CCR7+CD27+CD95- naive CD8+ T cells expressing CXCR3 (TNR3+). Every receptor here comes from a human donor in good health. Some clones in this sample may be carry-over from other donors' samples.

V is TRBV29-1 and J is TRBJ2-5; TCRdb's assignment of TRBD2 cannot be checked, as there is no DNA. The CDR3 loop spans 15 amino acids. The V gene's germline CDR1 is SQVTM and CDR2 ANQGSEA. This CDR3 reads CSVAPGGSLQETQYF.

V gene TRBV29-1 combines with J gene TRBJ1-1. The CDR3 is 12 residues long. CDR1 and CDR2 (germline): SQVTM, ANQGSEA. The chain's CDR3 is CSVSDGKTEAFF. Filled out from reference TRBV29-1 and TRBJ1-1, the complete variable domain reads SAVISQKPSRDICQRGTSLTIQCQVDSQVTMMFWYRQQPGQSLTLIATANQGSEATYESGFVIDKFPISRPNLTFSTLTVSNMSPEDSSIYLCSVSDGKTEAFFGQGTRLTVV.

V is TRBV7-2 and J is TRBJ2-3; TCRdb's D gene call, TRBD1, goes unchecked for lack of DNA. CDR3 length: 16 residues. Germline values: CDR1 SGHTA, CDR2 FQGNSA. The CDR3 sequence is CASSFPGGPSTDTQYF.

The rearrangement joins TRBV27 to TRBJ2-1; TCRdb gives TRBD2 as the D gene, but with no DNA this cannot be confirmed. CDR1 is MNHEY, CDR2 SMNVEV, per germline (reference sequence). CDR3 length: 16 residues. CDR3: CASSPRTSGGLNEQFF.

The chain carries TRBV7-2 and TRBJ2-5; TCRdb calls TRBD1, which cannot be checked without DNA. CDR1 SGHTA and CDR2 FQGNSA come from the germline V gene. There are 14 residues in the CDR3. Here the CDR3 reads CASSTAGERETQYF.

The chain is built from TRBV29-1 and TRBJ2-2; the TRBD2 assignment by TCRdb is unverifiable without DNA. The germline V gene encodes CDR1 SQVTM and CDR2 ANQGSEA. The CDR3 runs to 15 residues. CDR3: CSFGGLGAYTGELFF.

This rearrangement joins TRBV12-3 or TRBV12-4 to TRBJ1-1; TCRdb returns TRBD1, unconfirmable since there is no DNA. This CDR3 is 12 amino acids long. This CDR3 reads CASSPPPTEAFF.

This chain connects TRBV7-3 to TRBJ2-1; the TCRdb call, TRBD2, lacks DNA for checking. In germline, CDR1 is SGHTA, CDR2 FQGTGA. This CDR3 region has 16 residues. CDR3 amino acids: CASRPTTGTSGNEQFF.

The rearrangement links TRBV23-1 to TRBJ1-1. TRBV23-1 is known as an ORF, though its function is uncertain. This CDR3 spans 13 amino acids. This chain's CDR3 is CASTHLLNTEAFF.

CDR3 protein: CASSNGDTGELFF. The V call is TRBV5-6, the J call TRBJ2-2. CDR1 and CDR2 from the germline V gene are SGHDT and YYEEEE. This CDR3 comprises 13 residues.

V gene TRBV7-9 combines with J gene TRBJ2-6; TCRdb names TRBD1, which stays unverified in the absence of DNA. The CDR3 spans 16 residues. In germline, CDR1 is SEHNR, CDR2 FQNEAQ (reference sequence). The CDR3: CASSSPWSSGANVLTF.